These 29 T cell receptor beta chains were all obtained from the same sample, sequenced in a study of Graves' ophthalmopathy and Graves' hyperthyroidism. Using RNA transcripts, the TCR beta CDR3 regions were amplified. Following a first-round RT-PCR that used HTBI primers, a second-round multiplex PCR was carried out. TCRdb re-derived calls from the multiplex PCR reads in MiXCR, one entry per CDR3 protein. The repertoire has about 1.1 million distinct CDR3 sequences, roughly two fifths of them found once; the top ten carry 11%. Sequenced: peripheral blood or thyroid tissue (not recorded which). These receptor sequences come from an adult man with Graves' hyperthyroidism.

Only a few counts were recorded for this clonotype. The chain uses TRBV19 and TRBJ1-2; D not resolved. This CDR3 comprises 13 residues. The germline gives CDR1 LNHDA, CDR2 SQIVND (reference sequence). V gave up 2 bases and J gave up 5 bases, with 9 bases separating them. DNA for the CDR3: TGTGCCAGTAGTATATTGGGCTATTATGGCTACACCTTC. Amino acids: CASSILGYYGYTF.

This clonotype was detected many times. The V call is TRBV20-1, the J call TRBJ1-2; D unresolved. CDR1 and CDR2 (germline): DFQATT, SNEGSKA (reference sequence). CDR3 size: 13 residues. V lost 6 bases and J 6 bases, leaving 17 bases between the germline ends. CDR3 nucleotides: TGCAGTGCCCCACACAATTGGGAAAATGGCTACACCTTC. It specifies CSAPHNWENGYTF.

The chain links TRBV19 to TRBJ2-2; 12 bases are a match to TRBD1. Germline-derived CDR1 and CDR2 are LNHDA and SQIVND (reference sequence). The CDR3 covers 16 residues. Germline trimming cut 5 bases from V and 5 bases from J; bases unmatched to any gene: 6. CDR3 sequence reads: CASSLGTGGVTGELFF. CDR3 DNA: TGTGCCAGTAGTCTCGGGACAGGGGGCGTTACCGGGGAGCTGTTTTTT.

The chain is built from TRBV24-1 and TRBJ1-6; 7 bases line up with TRBD1. The V segment lost 7 bases and the J segment 5 bases; nucleotides outside the gene matches: 4. CDR1 KGHDR and CDR2 SFDVKD come from the germline V gene. The CDR3 has 14 residues. CDR3 nucleotide sequence: TGTGCCACCAGCGACAGGGAGAATAATTCACCCCTCCACTTT. This sequence encodes CATSDRENNSPLHF.

The chain links TRBV6-5 to TRBJ1-2, with D uncertain. Germline CDR1 and CDR2: MNHEY and SVGAGI. The CDR3 loop spans 15 amino acids. V was clipped by 6 bases and J by 3 bases, with 17 bases between them. CDR3 sequence: CASSLYLGGDYGYTF. The CDR3 DNA is TGTGCCAGCAGCCTATACCTCGGCGGGGACTATGGCTACACCTTC.

The V call is TRBV6-5, the J call TRBJ2-7, with a possible D match to TRBD1 (7 bases). V was cut by 9 bases and J by 3 bases, with 18 bases left in between. The V gene's germline CDR1 is MNHEY and CDR2 SVGAGI. The CDR3 spans 14 residues. CDR3 DNA sequence: TGTGCCAGTGTATTGACAGGGACTCGCTACGAGCAGTACTTC. It is translated as CASVLTGTRYEQYF.

This clonotype was seen repeatedly, ten times or more. The chain combines TRBV4-1 with TRBJ2-5, with D perhaps matching TRBD2 (5 bases). From germline, CDR1 is MGHRA and CDR2 YSYEKL. CDR3 size: 14 residues. Trimming removed 0 bases at V and 1 base at J, with 6 bases between. As DNA, the CDR3 is TGCGCCAGCAGCCAAGAGGGAGTCCAAGAGACCCAGTACTTC. Its translation is CASSQEGVQETQYF.

The rearrangement joins TRBV10-3 to TRBJ1-5, with D perhaps matching TRBD1 (5 bases). The germline V gene has CDR1 ENHRY and CDR2 SYGVKD. The length of the CDR3 is 16 residues. Trimming took 4 bases from V and 11 from J, leaving 24 bases between them. The CDR3 is CAISVGHQAGEETQHF. CDR3 DNA: TGTGCCATCAGTGTTGGACACCAAGCGGGTGAGGAGACCCAGCATTTT.

V and J are TRBV7-9 and TRBJ1-3; D perhaps matches TRBD1 (6 bases). V lost 6 bases and J lost 1, with 13 bases in between. This CDR3 has 15 amino acids. From germline, CDR1 is SEHNR and CDR2 FQNEAQ (reference sequence). The CDR3 spells CASSGTGRSGNTIYF. The CDR3 DNA sequence: TGTGCCAGCAGTGGTACAGGGCGGTCTGGAAACACCATATATTTT.

This chain uses TRBV20-1 with TRBJ1-6; D not certain. The CDR3 is 14 amino acids. Per germline, CDR1 DFQATT and CDR2 SNEGSKA (reference sequence). The V end was cut by 5 bases, the J end by 2 bases, with 10 bases between. CDR3 region: CSAAATAYNSPLHF. For the CDR3, the DNA is TGCAGTGCTGCGGCCACAGCCTATAATTCACCCCTCCACTTT.

The chain links TRBV7-6 to TRBJ2-2; 8 bases agree with TRBD1. Germline CDR1 and CDR2: SGHVS and FNYEAQ. This CDR3 contains 16 residues. Trimming cost V 4 bases and J 6 bases; bases outside gene matches: 10. This chain's CDR3 is CASSSQQGGGPGELFF. Written as DNA, the CDR3 is TGTGCCAGCAGCTCCCAACAGGGGGGAGGTCCCGGGGAGCTGTTTTTT.

A remark on this clonotype: A much larger clonotype is one base distant, so this may be a read error. The chain links TRBV12-3 or TRBV12-4 to TRBJ1-3, with a possible D match to TRBD1 (5 bases). The length of the CDR3 is 14 residues. The CDR3 DNA is TGTGCCAGCAGTACCCAGGGAGTGGGAAACACCGTATATTTT. Protein sequence: CASSTQGVGNTVYF.

V is TRBV10-2 and J is TRBJ2-7; TRBD2 agrees at 14 bases. The V gene end was trimmed by 4 bases and the J gene end by 7 bases; junction bases not matched to a gene: 12. Germline CDR1 is WSHSY and CDR2 is SAAADI. The CDR3 consists of 17 residues. CDR3 nucleotides: TGCGCCAGCAGTGCCGGACTAGCGGGGGGCCTGCTATTGGAGCAGTACTTC. Its protein product is CASSAGLAGGLLLEQYF.

This clonotype was seen only a few times. The rearrangement joins TRBV11-2 to TRBJ2-5; the D is unclear. Germline-derived CDR1 and CDR2 are SGHAT and FQNNGV. Trimming took 0 bases from V and 9 from J, leaving 11 bases between them. The CDR3 has 13 amino acids. The CDR3 DNA is TGTGCCAGCAGCTTAGAGTGGAGTGAGGCCCAGTACTTC. The encoded protein is CASSLEWSEAQYF.

The gene calls are TRBV29-1 and TRBJ2-7; possible D gene TRBD2, 5 bases. Per germline, CDR1 SQVTM and CDR2 ANQGSEA. Trimming removed 5 bases from V and 4 bases from J, with 15 bases in between. CDR3 length: 13 residues. The CDR3 nucleotides read TGCAGCGTTTTGGAGGAGGCCTTATACGAGCAGTACTTC. Residues: CSVLEEALYEQYF.

V and J are TRBV7-2 and TRBJ2-2, with D uncertain. Germline loops: CDR1 SGHTA, CDR2 FQGNSA. The CDR3 runs to 15 residues. The V end lost 5 bases, the J end lost 1 base, and 11 bases lay between the germline ends. The CDR3 protein is CASSQGLGNTGELFF. Written as DNA, the CDR3 is TGTGCCAGCAGCCAAGGTCTGGGGAACACCGGGGAGCTGTTTTTT. The whole variable domain, filled in from reference TRBV7-2 and TRBJ2-2, reads GAGVSQSPSNKVTEKGKDVELRCDPISGHTALYWYRQSLGQGLEFLIYFQGNSAPDKSGLPSDRFSAERTGGSVSTLTIQRTQQEDSAVYLCASSQGLGNTGELFFGEGSRLTVL.

The chain employs TRBV10-3 and TRBJ1-4; 7 bases agree with TRBD1. After removal of 7 bases from V and 8 bases from J, the junction contained 4 bases not matched to a gene. Germline V gene lookup returns CDR1 ENHRY and CDR2 SYGVKD. This CDR3 comprises 12 residues. The CDR3 loop is CAIKTTGEKLFF. CDR3 nucleotide sequence: TGTGCCATCAAGACGACAGGGGAAAAACTGTTTTTT.

Ten or more counts support this clonotype. The chain is built from TRBV12-3 or TRBV12-4 and TRBJ1-3, with D unclear. V was cut by 4 bases and J by 0 bases, with 7 bases left in between. CDR3 size: 14 residues. The CDR3 spells CASSSEISGNTIYF. As DNA, the CDR3 is TGTGCCAGCAGTTCGGAGATCTCTGGAAACACCATATATTTT.

About this clonotype itself: A read error is possible here, since a much larger clone lies one base away. The CDR3 reads CTSSPGPGEKLFF. In DNA form, the CDR3 reads TGTACCAGCAGCCCGGGACCTGGGGAAAAACTGTTTTTT. The J gene is TRBJ1-4, the V gene TRBV7-2, with a possible D match to TRBD1 (5 bases). Germline CDR1 reads SGHTA; CDR2 reads FQGNSA. This CDR3 is built from 13 residues. Trimming removed 5 bases at V and 8 bases at J, with 12 bases between.

The chain is built from TRBV29-1 and TRBJ1-3; D is unclear. There are 15 residues in the CDR3. Germline CDR1 reads SQVTM; CDR2 reads ANQGSEA. The V gene lost 0 bases and the J gene lost 1 base, with 10 bases spanning the gap. CDR3 bases: TGCAGCGTTGAAGATCGGATCCGTTCTGGAAACACCATATATTTT. This codes for CSVEDRIRSGNTIYF.

The genes are TRBV10-3 and TRBJ2-7; D is uncertain. The J call is in doubt because the DNA end fits TRBJ2-5 better. Per the germline V gene, CDR1 is ENHRY and CDR2 is SYGVKD. This CDR3 has 14 amino acids. The DNA for the CDR3 is TGTGCCATCAAGGGCACGCTTTCGAGGGAGACCCAGTACTTC. Its protein is CAIKGTLSRETQYF.

The chain couples TRBV4-3 to TRBJ2-2; D is ambiguous. The germline CDR1 and CDR2 sequences are LGHNA and YSLEER. CDR3 length equals 15 residues. Trimming took off 1 base at V and 4 bases at J, with 10 bases between the two ends. The CDR3 region is CASSQVRLATGELFF. Written as DNA, the CDR3 is TGCGCCAGCAGCCAAGTAAGGTTGGCCACCGGGGAGCTGTTTTTT.

J is TRBJ1-4 and V is TRBV7-9; the match to TRBD1 covers 8 bases. This CDR3 comprises 15 residues. Germline V gives CDR1 SEHNR, CDR2 FQNEAQ (reference sequence). V lost 4 bases and J lost 7; bases outside the gene matches: 8. CDR3 region: CASSWTGTGIEKLFF. CDR3 coding DNA: TGTGCCAGCAGCTGGACCGGGACAGGCATTGAAAAACTGTTTTTT.

This rearrangement joins TRBV4-1 to TRBJ1-6; 8 bases line up with TRBD1. Per germline, CDR1 MGHRA and CDR2 YSYEKL. V gave up 5 bases and J gave up 10 bases; unmatched junction bases: 16. CDR3 length: 17 amino acids. CDR3: CASSRFVRGHLGSPLHF. The CDR3 bases are TGCGCCAGCAGCAGGTTTGTCAGGGGGCATTTGGGGTCACCCCTCCACTTT.

The genes are TRBV6-1 and TRBJ2-7, with D maybe TRBD1 (8 bases). This CDR3 has 16 amino acids. Trimming removed 5 bases at V and 1 base at J, with 18 bases between. Germline V lookup: CDR1 MNHNS, CDR2 SASEGT. The CDR3 nucleotides read TGTGCCAGCAGTCACTGGAGCGGGGACAGGTCCTACGAGCAGTACTTC. Translated, it gives CASSHWSGDRSYEQYF.

The table lists this clonotype with many counts. The chain uses TRBV29-1 and TRBJ2-6; 7 nucleotides agree with TRBD1. Trimming removed 4 bases from V and 0 bases from J; junction bases left unmatched: 6. The CDR3 has 16 residues. CDR1 and CDR2 (germline): SQVTM, ANQGSEA. In DNA form, the CDR3 reads TGCAGCGTTGCGGGACAGACCCACTCTGGGGCCAACGTCCTGACTTTC. Translated: CSVAGQTHSGANVLTF.

This chain links TRBV11-2 with TRBJ1-6; TRBD1 aligns across 8 bases. The germline V gene encodes CDR1 SGHAT and CDR2 FQNNGV. This CDR3 is built from 16 residues. V lost 1 base, J lost 7 bases, and 6 bases stayed unmatched. The CDR3 loop reads CASSLGGQGTNSPLHF. The CDR3 DNA follows: TGTGCCAGCAGCTTAGGCGGACAGGGAACGAATTCACCCCTCCACTTT.

About this clonotype itself: At one end the junction does not follow the germline gene, possibly because of a read error. The genes are TRBV25-1 and TRBJ2-2; a possible D gene is TRBD1 (6 bases). Germline CDR1 is MGHDK and CDR2 is SYGVNS. The CDR3 totals 14 residues. Here the CDR3 DNA reads TGTGCCGGCAGTGTGGAACAGGGACGAGGGGAGCTGTTTTTT. As protein: CAGSVEQGRGELFF.

This chain uses TRBV7-2 with TRBJ2-7, with D possibly being TRBD1 or TRBD2 (5 bases each). This CDR3 is built from 13 residues. Per germline, CDR1 SGHTA and CDR2 FQGNSA. The ends were cut back, 7 bases at V and 2 bases at J, with 12 bases in the middle. The CDR3: CASKTGAAYEQYF. In DNA form, the CDR3 reads TGTGCCAGCAAAACCGGGGCAGCCTACGAGCAGTACTTC. Full variable domain (remainder filled in from reference TRBV7-2 and TRBJ2-7): GAGVSQSPSNKVTEKGKDVELRCDPISGHTALYWYRQSLGQGLEFLIYFQGNSAPDKSGLPSDRFSAERTGGSVSTLTIQRTQQEDSAVYLCASKTGAAYEQYFGPGTRLTVT.